A selection of T cell receptor beta chains follows, all from one sample in a study of OX40 agonist ivuxolimab in advanced cancers. Some clones are missing from TCRdb's copy, which holds only in-frame ones; the method was immunoSEQ multiplex PCR. The sample gives 80,000 to 95,000 clones, approximately 90% of which show up once; 0.45% to 0.6% is in the top ten. Sequencing was performed on CD4+ or CD8+ T cells sorted from blood, taken in a trial of the OX40 agonist ivuxolimab. These receptors were obtained from an adult with an advanced solid tumor such as melanoma, head and neck, liver or kidney cancer. CDR3s include the opening cysteine and the closing phenylalanine or tryptophan. D genes are given only for firm matches. Clone sizes are given selectively: once, few, many, or a class where the clone is expanded.

j_gene	v_gene	d_gene	abundance	CDR3aa	CDR3nt
TRBJ1-5	TRBV30	-	-	CAWSVGQGRNQPQHF	TGTGCCTGGAGTGTTGGGCAGGGGAGGAATCAGCCCCAGCATTTT
TRBJ1-3	TRBV7-2	TRBD1	-	CASSPPRGDTIYF	TGTGCCAGCAGCCCCCCCAGGGGGGACACCATATATTTT
TRBJ2-2	TRBV11-3	TRBD1	many	CASSRTGVITGELFF	TGTGCCAGCAGCCGGACAGGGGTTATCACCGGGGAGCTGTTTTTT
TRBJ2-5	TRBV30	-	-	CAWSYQETQYF	TGTGCCTGGAGTTATCAAGAGACCCAGTACTTC
TRBJ1-6	TRBV15	-	-	CATSRVRAPGSPLHF	TGTGCCACCAGCAGAGTGAGAGCCCCTGGTTCACCCCTCCACTTT
TRBJ2-3	TRBV18	TRBD1	-	CASSPTGYTDTQYF	TGTGCCAGCTCACCGACAGGGTACACAGATACGCAGTATTTT
TRBJ2-7	TRBV30	-	-	CACVARDEQYF	TGTGCCTGTGTTGCTAGGGACGAGCAGTACTTC
TRBJ2-1	TRBV2	TRBD2	-	CASSPPPGLAGEYNEQFF	TGTGCCAGCAGTCCCCCGCCGGGACTAGCGGGAGAATACAATGAGCAGTTCTTC
TRBJ1-3	TRBV27	-	-	CASSFTGSNTIYF	TGTGCCAGCAGTTTTACAGGGTCCAACACCATATATTTT
TRBJ1-4	TRBV18	-	-	CASSPLGGQDEKLFF	TGTGCCAGCTCCCCCCTGGGGGGGCAGGATGAAAAACTGTTTTTT
TRBJ1-2	TRBV19	-	-	CASSMGEGAFDYGYTF	TGTGCCAGTAGTATGGGCGAAGGGGCCTTTGACTATGGCTACACCTTC
TRBJ1-3	TRBV27	-	-	CASSLGGGSGNTIYF	TGTGCCAGCAGTTTAGGAGGGGGCTCTGGAAACACCATATATTTT
TRBJ2-1	TRBV9	TRBD1	-	CASSPRTGQTVYNEQFF	TGTGCCAGCAGCCCCCGGACAGGGCAGACAGTCTACAATGAGCAGTTCTTC
TRBJ2-7	TRBV5-6	-	-	CASSLGVYEQYF	TGTGCCAGCAGCTTGGGGGTCTACGAGCAGTACTTC
TRBJ2-5	TRBV6-5	-	-	CASRQEETQYF	TGTGCCAGCAGGCAAGAAGAGACCCAGTACTTC
TRBJ1-4	TRBV30	-	once	CAWRRWGAANEKLFF	TGTGCCTGGAGAAGGTGGGGGGCGGCTAATGAAAAACTGTTTTTT
TRBJ2-1	TRBV5-1	TRBD1	-	CASSRDRGYNEQFF	TGCGCCAGCTCAAGGGACAGAGGCTACAATGAGCAGTTCTTC
TRBJ1-1	TRBV1	-	-	CTSSQEYVPGCTEAFF	TGCACCAGCAGCCAAGAGTACGTCCCGGGATGCACTGAAGCTTTCTTT
TRBJ2-1	TRBV4-2	TRBD2	-	CASSQDQGTSGLGQFF	TGTGCCAGCAGCCAAGATCAAGGGACTAGCGGGTTAGGGCAGTTCTTC
TRBJ1-1	TRBV5-1	-	-	CASSLSQNTEAFF	TGCGCCAGCAGCTTATCGCAAAACACTGAAGCTTTCTTT
TRBJ2-3	TRBV7-3	TRBD1	-	CASSLSGQGLDTQYF	TGTGCCAGCAGCTTATCAGGACAGGGATTAGATACGCAGTATTTT
TRBJ2-5	TRBV9	TRBD2	-	CASSTGLAGSGGWETQYF	TGTGCCAGCAGCACGGGACTAGCGGGTTCCGGAGGGTGGGAGACCCAGTACTTC